A single T cell receptor (beta chain) is shown here with its context. What it recognizes is unknown. The CDR3 sequence is 12 residues long. With V trimmed by 6 bases and J by 5 bases, 5 bases remained unmatched. Germline CDR1 DFQATT, CDR2 SNEGSKA (reference sequence). In the library, individual cDNA molecules carried attached unique molecular identifiers. MiXCR was run by TCRdb on the 5' RACE reads, yielding one entry per CDR3 protein. Of under 85,000 distinct CDR3 sequences in the sample, approximately 13% were seen once. These data originate in a study of early T cells in non-severe SARS-CoV-2 infection. Findings and caveats of the study: Anti-spike CD8 responses were favored in VDJdb matching, and private and CD4 specificities were missed.

The TCR sequence derives from an adult who was a healthcare worker with PCR-confirmed SARS-CoV-2 infection or an uninfected control (not recorded which). The specimen sequenced was whole blood. The chain uses TRBV20-1 and TRBJ2-5; 8 bases line up with TRBD2. In DNA, the CDR3 is TGCAGTGCCCGGACTAGCACGGAGACCCAGTACTTC. Encoded protein: CSARTSTETQYF.